The 11 T cell receptor beta chains given below trace back to one sample, sequenced in a study of post-analysis software for immune sequencing data (dated by TCRdb to between 2015 and 2017). Broad study findings and their caveats: Significantly higher frequencies in patients than in controls were found for roughly 5 TRBV segments, including TRBV5-6, TRBV5-1 and TRBV20-1.

Library preparation used PCR. Sequencing took place on an Illumina HiSeq 2500. To reduce PCR and sequencing biases, unique molecular identifiers were incorporated into the TCR beta cDNA libraries. The public reads were reanalyzed by TCRdb: fastp trimming at Q25, MiXCR alignment, in-frame beta chains only. When rows share a CDR3 protein, they turn into one entry using the most common DNA and genes. The sample table holds some 700,000 distinct CDR3 sequences, of which over 45% were seen once. Around 11% of the sample lies in the top ten. These receptors are not linked to any known antigen. Sequences were obtained from blood. The receptors shown here come from a girl aged 2 to 10 with multiple sclerosis.

The rearrangement joins TRBV15 to TRBJ2-7; 9 bases map to TRBD1. V shed 0 bases and J 1 base; nucleotides not matched to a gene: 10. CDR1 LNHNV and CDR2 YYDKDF come from the germline V gene (reference sequence). The CDR3 loop spans 18 amino acids. The CDR3 region is CATSREDGGDRVSYEQYF. As DNA, the CDR3 is TGTGCCACCAGCAGAGAAGATGGGGGGGACAGGGTTTCCTACGAGCAGTACTTC.

The gene calls are TRBV11-2 and TRBJ2-4; either TRBD1 or TRBD2 may fit D (5 bases each). The CDR3 has 13 residues. Germline V gene sequence: CDR1 SGHAT, CDR2 FQNNGV. V lost 4 bases and J lost 6, with 10 bases in between. The CDR3 DNA is TGTGCCAGCAGCTACGGGGACCCAAACATTCAGTACTTC. As protein: CASSYGDPNIQYF.

This clonotype was observed a handful of times. The V gene is TRBV5-4, the J gene TRBJ2-6; D is possibly TRBD1 (6 bases). Germline V gene sequence: CDR1 SGHNT, CDR2 YYREEE (reference sequence). The CDR3 has 17 amino acids. Trimming shortened V by 4 bases and J by 2 bases, and 16 bases separated the two germline ends. CDR3 DNA sequence: TGTGCCAGCAGCCACAAAACAGGGTATACTGGGGCCAACGTCCTGACTTTC. This codes for CASSHKTGYTGANVLTF.

This clonotype appeared a single time. V gene TRBV6-2 or TRBV6-3 combines with J gene TRBJ2-1, with D unclear. Germline CDR1 reads MNHEY; CDR2 reads SVGEGT. This CDR3 is 18 amino acids long. V lost 0 bases, J lost 4 bases, and 19 bases lay in between. The CDR3 sequence: CASSYSINLQVGYNEQFF. The CDR3 DNA follows: TGTGCCAGCAGTTACTCGATAAATTTGCAGGTGGGGTACAATGAGCAGTTCTTC.

This chain links TRBV25-1 with TRBJ2-5, with 12 bases identical to TRBD2. V gave up 8 bases and J gave up 2 bases; unmatched junction bases: 6. This CDR3 contains 15 residues. CDR1 and CDR2 from the germline V gene are MGHDK and SYGVNS. The CDR3 sequence: CASVWTSGAQETQYF. The CDR3 DNA sequence: TGTGCCAGCGTCTGGACTAGCGGGGCTCAAGAGACCCAGTACTTC. The full variable domain, rest sourced from reference TRBV25-1 and TRBJ2-5, is EADIYQTPRYLVIGTGKKITLECSQTMGHDKMYWYQQDPGMELHLIHYSYGVNSTEKGDLSSESTVSRIRTEHFPLTLESARPSHTSQYLCASVWTSGAQETQYFGPGTRLLVL.

This clonotype appeared once. This chain connects TRBV12-3 or TRBV12-4 to TRBJ1-2; TRBD1 matches at 10 bases. The CDR3 length is 14 residues. The V and J ends lost 5 bases and 6 bases, in that order; junction bases with no gene match: 6. The CDR3 sequence is CASSPRDRGDGYTF. The CDR3 coding sequence is TGTGCCAGCAGTCCAAGGGACAGGGGCGATGGCTACACCTTC.

This clonotype was recorded a few times. This chain connects TRBV4-1 to TRBJ1-1; D possibly corresponds to TRBD1 (5 bases). The V and J ends lost 4 bases and 4 bases respectively, with 13 bases between them. Per the germline V gene, CDR1 is MGHRA and CDR2 is YSYEKL. CDR3 length equals 14 residues. CDR3 amino acids: CASSRPWGSTEAFF. DNA of the CDR3: TGCGCCAGCAGCCGCCCTTGGGGGAGCACTGAAGCTTTCTTT.

The chain links TRBV7-2 to TRBJ1-1; no clear D gene. V was shortened by 0 bases and J by 0 bases, with 14 bases between the two germline ends. This CDR3 comprises 17 residues. Germline V lookup: CDR1 SGHTA, CDR2 FQGNSA. CDR3: CASSLATAVPLNTEAFF. The CDR3 bases are TGTGCCAGCAGCTTAGCCACAGCCGTCCCCCTGAACACTGAAGCTTTCTTT.

The rearrangement links TRBV15 to TRBJ2-3; maybe TRBD2 (6 bases). CDR3 length: 15 amino acids. Germline CDR1 LNHNV, CDR2 YYDKDF (reference sequence). V dropped 5 bases and J dropped 5 bases, with 17 bases sitting between them. In DNA, the CDR3 is TGTGCCACCAGCCCTCGGCGGGGACGAGGAGATACGCAGTATTTT. It specifies CATSPRRGRGDTQYF.

The V gene is TRBV13, the J gene TRBJ2-5, with 7 nucleotides matching TRBD1. The CDR3 is 14 amino acids. J was trimmed by 11 bases and V by 5 bases; bases with no gene match: 14. In germline, CDR1 is PRHDT, CDR2 FYEKMQ (reference sequence). In DNA, the CDR3 is TGTGCCAGCAGCCATGGGGACAGAACTACCCAGCAGTACTTC. Amino acids: CASSHGDRTTQQYF.

Only a few counts were recorded for this clonotype. V gene TRBV20-1 combines with J gene TRBJ2-5, with 10 bases that match TRBD2. V was pared by 2 bases and J by 5 bases, with 8 bases of the junction left unmatched. Germline V gene data show CDR1 as DFQATT and CDR2 as SNEGSKA (reference sequence). The CDR3 runs 15 residues. The CDR3 DNA is TGCAGTGCTAGATACGAGCGGGAGGGTCGGGAGACCCAGTACTTC. Translation gives CSARYEREGRETQYF.